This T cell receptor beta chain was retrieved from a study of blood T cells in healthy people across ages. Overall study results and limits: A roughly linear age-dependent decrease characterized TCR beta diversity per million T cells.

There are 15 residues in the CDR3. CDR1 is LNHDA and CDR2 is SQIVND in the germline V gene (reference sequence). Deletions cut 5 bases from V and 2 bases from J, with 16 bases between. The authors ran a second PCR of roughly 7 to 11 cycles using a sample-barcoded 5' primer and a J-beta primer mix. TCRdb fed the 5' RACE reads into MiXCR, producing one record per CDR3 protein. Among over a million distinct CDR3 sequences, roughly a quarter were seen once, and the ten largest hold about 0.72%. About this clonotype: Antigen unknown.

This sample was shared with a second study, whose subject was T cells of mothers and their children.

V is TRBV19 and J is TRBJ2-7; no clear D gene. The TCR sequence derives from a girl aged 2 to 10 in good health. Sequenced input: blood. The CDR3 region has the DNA TGTGCCAGTAGTCCCCGGCAGGCTCTCACCTACGAGCAGTACTTC. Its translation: CASSPRQALTYEQYF.